This TCR beta chain was captured by sequencing in a study of T cell repertoires in cytomegalovirus infection. Study background: Recently described HLA-C-restricted plus well-studied HLA-B-restricted CMV epitopes were used. Study outcomes and limitations: There were HLA-C-restricted CMV-specific TCR beta clonotypes dominating the ex vivo response.

CDR3 size: 14 residues. The V end was cut by 1 base, the J end by 0 bases, with 5 bases between. The germline gives CDR1 SGHDT, CDR2 YYEEEE. TCRdb processed the reads anew with MiXCR; each CDR3 protein has one entry. Seen here are fewer than 150,000 distinct CDR3 sequences, about 33% observed once, and the top ten hold roughly two fifths. This clonotype came up a few times. The target antigen is unknown. The sequenced sample was CD8+ T cells from cultured PBMCs, obtained from culture after CMV antigen stimulation. The clonotype comes from a human donor in good health (CMV status not recorded). Some clones in this sample may be carry-over from other donors' samples. The chain combines TRBV5-6 with TRBJ1-3; no clear D. For the CDR3, the DNA is TGTGCCAGCAGCTTGACGAGCTCTGGAAACACCATATATTTT. This codes for CASSLTSSGNTIYF.